This entry is about one T cell receptor beta chain. Its antigen is not known. The CDR3 is made up of 15 amino acids. The germline V gene has CDR1 SGHRS and CDR2 YFSETQ. The germline V and J ends were trimmed by 2 bases and 5 bases, with 16 bases remaining between them. Assay used: immunoSEQ multiplex PCR; TCRdb lists only in-frame clones, some missing. The top ten hold around 4% of the sample, which has hundreds of thousands of clones, just over 90% seen once. This record belongs to a study of Ad26.COV2.S vaccination and SARS-CoV-2 variants. Whole-study findings and limits: Participants given vaccine showed non-spike TCR breadth similar to that of placebo recipients.

This specimen was peripheral blood, taken after recovery from COVID-19. The chain links TRBV5-1 to TRBJ1-1; no clear D. This sequence was found in a human donor who had recovered from COVID-19. CDR3 DNA: TGCGCCAGCAGCTTATGGACGGCTGGGGAGACTGAAGCTTTCTTT. Translated, it gives CASSLWTAGETEAFF.